This TCR beta chain derives from a study of spatial heterogeneity in lung cancer. In its sample, this clonotype was seen many times. What it recognizes is unknown. TCRdb re-called the 5' RACE reads through MiXCR, storing one row per CDR3 protein. Altogether about 9,500 distinct CDR3 sequences are present, approximately 8.3% being singletons, with the ten largest covering more than 10%. Study outcomes and limitations: It was found that expanded intratumoral alpha and beta TCR counts tracked tumor mutation counts.

There are 12 residues in the CDR3. The V and J ends lost 0 bases and 6 bases respectively, with 7 bases between them. CDR1 and CDR2 from the germline V gene are SGHRS and YFSETQ. Time point indicated: sample taken at primary tumor resection. This receptor was identified in a female donor with early-stage non-small cell lung cancer. The sequences come from lung tumor tissue, collected at surgery. The rearrangement uses TRBV5-1 and TRBJ2-7; D is perhaps TRBD1 (5 bases). The CDR3 bases are TGCGCCAGCAGCTTGGACAGGTCCGAGCAGTACTTC. Translation gives CASSLDRSEQYF.